Shown below are 22 T cell receptor beta chains from a single sample sequenced in a study of somatic mutations in cytotoxic T cells in rheumatoid arthritis. Measured with immunoSEQ multiplex PCR; TCRdb has only the in-frame clones, and not every one. The sample lists roughly 14,000 clones; under 80% were seen once. The sequenced sample consisted of CD8+ T cells sorted from blood. These receptors were obtained from an adult with rheumatoid arthritis.

The chain combines TRBV5-4 with TRBJ2-1, with D maybe TRBD1 (5 bases). Looked up from germline, CDR1 is SGHNT and CDR2 is YYREEE (reference sequence). Trimming cost V 9 bases and J 5 bases, with 15 bases left between them. The CDR3 has 13 amino acids. The CDR3 nucleotides read TGTGCCATACTTATCAGGGAAGACAATGAGCAGTTCTTC. Translation gives CAILIREDNEQFF. The variable domain in full, with the rest retrieved from reference TRBV5-4 and TRBJ2-1, is ETGVTQSPTHLIKTRGQQVTLRCSSQSGHNTVSWYQQALGQGPQFIFQYYREEENGRGNFPPRFSGLQFPNYSSELNVNALELDDSALYLCAILIREDNEQFFGPGTRLTVL.

The genes are TRBV28 and TRBJ1-2; D call uncertain. CDR3 size: 13 residues. V was shortened by 3 bases and J by 1 base, with 6 bases between the two germline ends. CDR1 and CDR2 from the germline V gene are MDHEN and SYDVKM. CDR3 sequence: CASSFEVNYGYTF. The DNA of the CDR3 is TGTGCCAGCAGTTTTGAGGTTAACTATGGCTACACCTTC.

This clone was counted between two and nine times. The V and J genes are TRBV7-2 and TRBJ2-7; TRBD1 is a possible D gene (5 bases). The V gene's germline CDR1 is SGHTA and CDR2 FQGNSA. The CDR3 extends over 14 amino acids. V was pared by 0 bases and J by 3 bases, with 9 bases between. The CDR3 region is CASSLAGPNYEQYF. Written as DNA, the CDR3 is TGTGCCAGCAGCTTAGCGGGGCCCAACTACGAGCAGTACTTC.

The chain recombines TRBV10-3 with TRBJ1-2; D may be TRBD1 (6 bases). The CDR3 is 16 residues long. Trimming shortened V by 2 bases and J by 4 bases, and 17 bases separated the two germline ends. CDR1 ENHRY and CDR2 SYGVKD come from the germline V gene. The CDR3 spells CAISETGGRTFYGYTF. For the CDR3, the DNA is TGTGCCATCAGTGAGACGGGGGGCCGTACCTTCTATGGCTACACCTTC.

J is TRBJ1-6 and V is TRBV27; no clear D. V was trimmed by 6 bases and J by 7 bases, leaving 16 bases between them. From germline, CDR1 is MNHEY and CDR2 SMNVEV (reference sequence). The CDR3 is made up of 15 amino acids. CDR3 in DNA: TGTGCCAGCAGATCAGTGGCAGTTCTAAATTCACCCCTCCACTTT. This codes for CASRSVAVLNSPLHF.

The CDR3 bases are TGCGCCAGCAGTGAGTCAGCACGTACCGGGGAGCTGTTTTTT. Protein product: CASSESARTGELFF. The chain is built from TRBV10-1 and TRBJ2-2; D gene ambiguous. Per the germline V gene, CDR1 is WNHNN and CDR2 is SYGVQD (reference sequence). V was clipped by 0 bases and J by 5 bases, with 7 bases between them. The CDR3 sequence is 14 residues long.

The chain uses TRBV5-6 and TRBJ2-3; 9 nucleotides agree with TRBD2. Germline V gene data show CDR1 as SGHDT and CDR2 as YYEEEE. The CDR3 covers 17 residues. Losses at the gene ends were 1 base for V and 2 bases for J; bases not matched to a gene: 8. CDR3 sequence: CASSLSLAGFYTDTQYF. The CDR3 DNA reads as TGTGCCAGCAGCTTGTCCCTAGCGGGGTTTTACACAGATACGCAGTATTTT.

This rearrangement joins TRBV10-3 to TRBJ2-7; 11 nucleotides line up with TRBD1. CDR1 and CDR2 from the germline V gene are ENHRY and SYGVKD. The CDR3 sequence is 15 residues long. V lost 6 bases and J lost 5; bases outside the gene matches: 9. The CDR3 DNA reads TGTGCCATCAGGCCCGGGACAGGGGGTAAAAACGAGCAGTACTTC. Its protein is CAIRPGTGGKNEQYF.

This clone occurred a few times. In the same sample, other DNA sequences code for this CDR3. V and J are TRBV14 and TRBJ1-2, with D uncertain. With 3 bases removed from V and 8 bases from J, the gap between germline ends came to 10 bases. Germline CDR1 is SGHDN and CDR2 is FVKESK. CDR3 length: 12 amino acids. CDR3 sequence: CASSQDRRGYTF. CDR3 DNA: TGTGCCAGCAGCCAGGACCGTAGAGGCTACACCTTC.

V gene TRBV4-1 combines with J gene TRBJ1-2; D not resolved. V was clipped by 1 base and J by 0 bases, with 9 bases between them. CDR1 is MGHRA, CDR2 YSYEKL, per germline. The CDR3 has 15 amino acids. This CDR3 reads CASSQVGDTNYGYTF. The CDR3 region has the DNA TGCGCCAGCAGCCAAGTCGGAGACACTAACTATGGCTACACCTTC.

The chain uses TRBV5-8 and TRBJ1-1; D unresolved. The germline gives CDR1 SGHTS, CDR2 YDEGEE. Trimming left V 0 bases short and J 3 bases short, with 12 bases between. The CDR3 extends over 15 amino acids. CDR3 residues: CASSLALGRDTEAFF. In DNA, the CDR3 is TGTGCCAGCAGCTTGGCACTGGGTCGAGACACTGAAGCTTTCTTT. Looking up the rest from reference TRBV5-8 and TRBJ1-1 gives the full variable domain: EAGVTQSPTHLIKTRGQQATLRCSPISGHTSVYWYQQALGLGLQFLLWYDEGEERNRGNFPPRFSGRQFPNYSSELNVNALELEDSALYLCASSLALGRDTEAFFGQGTRLTVV.

V and J are TRBV10-3 and TRBJ1-6; the D gene is possibly TRBD1 (5 bases). CDR3 length: 15 residues. Germline assignment: CDR1 ENHRY and CDR2 SYGVKD. Trimming removed 2 bases from V and 0 bases from J, with 5 bases in between. CDR3 protein: CAISEDSSYNSPLHF. CDR3 DNA sequence: TGTGCCATCAGTGAGGACAGCTCCTATAATTCACCCCTCCACTTT.

The chain couples TRBV5-4 to TRBJ1-2, with TRBD1 matching over 12 bases. The J segment lost 8 bases and the V segment lost 4 bases, leaving 6 bases of the junction unmatched. CDR1 is SGHNT, CDR2 YYREEE, per germline (reference sequence). This CDR3 region has 14 residues. CDR3 protein: CASSMGQGAPGYTF. CDR3 nucleotide sequence: TGTGCCAGCAGCATGGGACAGGGGGCGCCGGGCTACACCTTC.

The chain links TRBV18 to TRBJ2-1, with D unclear. The CDR3 extends over 17 amino acids. V lost 3 bases, J lost 0 bases, and 15 bases lay in between. The germline V gene encodes CDR1 KGHSH and CDR2 LQKENI. This CDR3 is CASSPPPEEYSYNEQFF. CDR3 nucleotide sequence: TGTGCCAGCTCACCTCCGCCCGAGGAGTACTCCTACAATGAGCAGTTCTTC. Filled out from reference TRBV18 and TRBJ2-1, the complete variable domain reads NAGVMQNPRHLVRRRGQEARLRCSPMKGHSHVYWYRQLPEEGLKFMVYLQKENIIDESGMPKERFSAEFPKEGPSILRIQQVVRGDSAAYFCASSPPPEEYSYNEQFFGPGTRLTVL.

V and J are TRBV7-9 and TRBJ1-2; D gene uncertain. Germline V gene lookup returns CDR1 SEHNR and CDR2 FQNEAQ (reference sequence). The CDR3 covers 14 residues. The ends were cut back, 5 bases at V and 4 bases at J, with 14 bases in the middle. CDR3 DNA sequence: TGTGCCAGCAGCGGAGGGTTATTAGTCTATGGCTACACCTTC. It translates to CASSGGLLVYGYTF.

The rearrangement joins TRBV7-9 to TRBJ2-2, with D hard to call. There are 15 residues in the CDR3. Germline CDR1 and CDR2: SEHNR and FQNEAQ (reference sequence). The V end lost 3 bases, the J end lost 1 base, and 9 bases lay between the germline ends. The CDR3 sequence: CASSFELLNTGELFF. The CDR3 DNA sequence: TGTGCCAGCAGCTTCGAGTTGTTGAACACCGGGGAGCTGTTTTTT. Full variable domain (missing parts from reference TRBV7-9 and TRBJ2-2): DTGVSQNPRHKITKRGQNVTFRCDPISEHNRLYWYRQTLGQGPEFLTYFQNEAQLEKSRLLSDRFSAERPKGSFSTLEIQRTEQGDSAMYLCASSFELLNTGELFFGEGSRLTVL.

The V gene is TRBV6-9, the J gene TRBJ1-5; weak D call: TRBD1 (5 bases). In germline, CDR1 is MNHGY, CDR2 SVAAGI. The CDR3 contains 14 residues. V shed 7 bases and J shed 6 bases, with 16 bases lying between them. The CDR3 nucleotides read TGTGCCAGCAAAATTTCAGGGACGGGTCAGCCCCAGCATTTT. It specifies CASKISGTGQPQHF.

Only one count was recorded for this clone. This chain links TRBV6-4 with TRBJ2-3; unclear D gene. The V gene's germline CDR1 is MRHNA and CDR2 SNTAGT. Trimming left V 0 bases short and J 0 bases short, with 10 bases between. This CDR3 region has 16 residues. CDR3 DNA sequence: TGTGCCAGCAGTGACTCGATGACGACTAGCACAGATACGCAGTATTTT. This translates into CASSDSMTTSTDTQYF.

The chain carries TRBV19 and TRBJ1-2; the match to TRBD1 covers 9 bases. V trimming: 8 bases; J trimming: 3 bases; junction bases outside the gene matches: 4. The CDR3 is 13 amino acids. Germline V lookup: CDR1 LNHDA, CDR2 SQIVND (reference sequence). In nucleotides, the CDR3 is TGTGCCAGTCTGGGACAGGGTGACTATGGCTACACCTTC. This encodes CASLGQGDYGYTF.

The chain is built from TRBV10-1 and TRBJ2-1; the D gene is possibly TRBD2 (6 bases). Germline-derived CDR1 and CDR2 are WNHNN and SYGVQD (reference sequence). Deletions cut 0 bases from V and 2 bases from J, with 11 bases between. This CDR3 region has 16 residues. The CDR3 loop reads CASSESRGPPYNEQFF. In DNA form, the CDR3 reads TGCGCCAGCAGTGAGTCGCGGGGCCCTCCCTACAATGAGCAGTTCTTC.

The V gene is TRBV2, the J gene TRBJ1-5; D unclear. Trimming took off 7 bases at V and 0 bases at J, with 19 bases between the two ends. CDR1 and CDR2 from the germline V gene are SNHLY and FYNNEI. The CDR3 covers 17 residues. CDR3 sequence reads: CASTSTGPPYSNQPQHF. Here the CDR3 DNA reads TGTGCCAGCACCTCCACCGGGCCCCCTTATAGCAATCAGCCCCAGCATTTT.

The chain uses TRBV5-1 and TRBJ2-2; 9 bases are shared with TRBD1. Trimming took 2 bases from V and 0 from J; bases not matched to a gene: 5. Germline-derived CDR1 and CDR2 are SGHRS and YFSETQ. The CDR3 contains 17 residues. The CDR3 DNA follows: TGCGCCAGCAGCTTACTCGGGACAGGGACGAACACCGGGGAGCTGTTTTTT. Amino acid sequence: CASSLLGTGTNTGELFF.